The next 17 T cell receptor beta chains were all read from a single sample in a study of T-cell reconstitution after alpha-beta-depleted transplantation in children. Molecular barcoding with unique molecular identifiers was used for the TCRbeta library. TCRdb re-analysed the PCR reads in MiXCR, keeping a single row per CDR3 protein. The repertoire holds some 290,000 distinct CDR3 sequences, with 23% as singletons. The sequences come from PBMCs, mostly from graft donor cells, collected 180 days after TCRalphabeta/CD19-depleted stem cell transplant. Receptor source: a male patient under 18 who had a stem cell transplant for acute lymphoblastic leukemia, so the T cells may come from the graft donor.

This clonotype occurred a few times. This chain uses TRBV12-3 or TRBV12-4 with TRBJ2-7; D is perhaps TRBD2 (6 bases). Trimming took 1 base from V and 7 from J, leaving 17 bases between them. The CDR3 contains 15 residues. The CDR3: CASSLEAGLGGEQYF. For the CDR3, the DNA is TGTGCCAGCAGTTTAGAAGCGGGCCTTGGGGGAGAGCAGTACTTC.

The rearrangement links TRBV5-1 to TRBJ2-1, with D uncertain. V lost 0 bases, J lost 5 bases, and 12 bases lay in between. CDR3 length equals 15 residues. Per the germline V gene, CDR1 is SGHRS and CDR2 is YFSETQ. DNA for the CDR3: TGCGCCAGCAGCTTGGTCAATGGTGGGAACAATGAGCAGTTCTTC. It is translated as CASSLVNGGNNEQFF.

The rearrangement joins TRBV4-1 to TRBJ2-1; 12 nucleotides line up with TRBD2. Germline V lookup: CDR1 MGHRA, CDR2 YSYEKL. Unmatched junction bases numbered 11, after V lost 2 bases and J lost 0 bases. This CDR3 comprises 20 residues. In DNA, the CDR3 is TGCGCCAGCAGCCAATTATCACTAGCGGGAGGCCTGAGCTCCTACAATGAGCAGTTCTTC. Translation: CASSQLSLAGGLSSYNEQFF.

This clonotype was detected only a few times. This chain joins TRBV29-1 and TRBJ1-1, with TRBD1 matching 7 bases. Germline CDR1 is SQVTM and CDR2 is ANQGSEA. CDR3 size: 15 residues. With 3 bases clipped from V and 4 bases from J, the junction kept 11 bases outside the gene matches. For the CDR3, the DNA is TGCAGCGTTGATACAGGGGCCTTGGGGCGCACTGAAGCTTTCTTT. This gives the protein CSVDTGALGRTEAFF.

This clonotype was detected a few times. The genes are TRBV18 and TRBJ2-4, with 9 bases that match TRBD2. This CDR3 has 17 amino acids. The junction had 7 bases not matched to a gene; V was cut back by 2 bases and J by 2 bases. Germline V CDR1 and CDR2: KGHSH, LQKENI. CDR3 bases: TGTGCCAGCTCACCAAAACTAGCGGGTAACACCAAAAACATTCAGTACTTC. It encodes CASSPKLAGNTKNIQYF.

The rearrangement uses TRBV4-2 and TRBJ2-3, with D perhaps matching TRBD2 (5 bases). Between the trimmed V and J ends, which lost 10 bases and 2 bases, there was a span of 22 bases. Germline V gene data show CDR1 as LGHNA and CDR2 as YNFKEQ. CDR3 length: 16 residues. The CDR3: CATNQPAVDFTDTQYF. CDR3 DNA: TGTGCCACCAACCAACCAGCGGTCGACTTCACAGATACGCAGTATTTT.

This clonotype showed up just a few times. This chain uses TRBV11-3 with TRBJ2-3; D is perhaps TRBD1 or TRBD2 (5 bases each). The CDR3 contains 12 residues. Germline CDR1 reads SGHNT; CDR2 reads YENEEA. Trimming cost V 4 bases and J 11 bases, with 13 bases left between them. This CDR3 is CASSSGLERQYF. CDR3 nucleotides: TGTGCCAGCAGCTCGGGGCTAGAGAGGCAGTATTTT. Full variable domain (rest looked up from reference TRBV11-3 and TRBJ2-3): EAGVVQSPRYKIIEKKQPVAFWCNPISGHNTLYWYLQNLGQGPELLIRYENEEAVDDSQLPKDRFSAERLKGVDSTLKIQPAELGDSAVYLCASSSGLERQYFGPGTRLTVL.

This clonotype was counted only a few times. The chain employs TRBV10-3 and TRBJ2-7, with a weak D call TRBD2 (6 bases). The V end was cut by 2 bases, the J end by 1 base, with 12 bases between. The CDR3 loop spans 15 amino acids. Germline CDR1 and CDR2: ENHRY and SYGVKD. The CDR3 DNA is TGTGCCATCAGTGAGATAGGCGGAGGGTCCTACGAGCAGTACTTC. Protein product: CAISEIGGGSYEQYF.

This clonotype was detected only a few times. CDR3 in amino acids: CATSDLRQGGNEQFF. The CDR3 nucleotides are TGTGCCACCAGTGATTTGCGACAGGGGGGCAATGAGCAGTTCTTC. This chain joins TRBV24-1 and TRBJ2-1; 9 bases map to TRBD1. The germline gives CDR1 KGHDR, CDR2 SFDVKD. With V trimmed by 0 bases and J by 6 bases, 2 bases remained unmatched. The CDR3 runs to 15 residues.

This clonotype was counted ten times or more. This rearrangement joins TRBV12-3 or TRBV12-4 to TRBJ2-1; no clear D. The germline V and J ends were trimmed by 6 bases and 0 bases, with 12 bases remaining between them. CDR3 size: 15 residues. CDR3 amino acids: CASRGWISSYNEQFF. CDR3 bases: TGTGCCAGCAGGGGGTGGATTAGCTCCTACAATGAGCAGTTCTTC.

This clonotype was counted only a few times. The chain joins TRBV20-1 to TRBJ1-2; D is unresolved. The V gene lost 0 bases and the J gene lost 6 bases, with 11 bases spanning the gap. Germline V gene lookup returns CDR1 DFQATT and CDR2 SNEGSKA (reference sequence). The CDR3 has 13 amino acids. The chain's CDR3 is CSAREGGKDGYTF. The CDR3 coding sequence is TGCAGTGCTAGAGAGGGAGGGAAGGATGGCTACACCTTC.

The chain employs TRBV12-3 or TRBV12-4 and TRBJ2-7; 8 bases align to TRBD1. Trimming took 4 bases from V and 0 from J; bases not matched to a gene: 8. The CDR3 is made up of 16 amino acids. CDR3 sequence (DNA): TGTGCCAGCAGTTCCCTGAGGACAGGGCACTCCTACGAGCAGTACTTC. Protein product: CASSSLRTGHSYEQYF.

This rearrangement joins TRBV18 to TRBJ2-5; 9 bases agree with TRBD1. After removal of 3 bases from V and 2 bases from J, the junction contained 10 bases not matched to a gene. In germline, CDR1 is KGHSH, CDR2 LQKENI. The CDR3 is 17 residues long. The CDR3: CASSPLVQGALQETQYF. CDR3 nucleotide sequence: TGTGCCAGCTCACCCTTGGTACAGGGGGCATTACAAGAGACCCAGTACTTC.

V and J are TRBV7-8 and TRBJ2-2, with unresolved D. Germline CDR1 reads SGHVS; CDR2 reads FQNEAQ. The length of the CDR3 is 15 residues. Trimming shortened V by 10 bases and J by 0 bases, and 15 bases separated the two germline ends. This chain's CDR3 is CANRPRATNTGELFF. CDR3 DNA: TGTGCCAACCGCCCCCGAGCAACGAACACCGGGGAGCTGTTTTTT.

In DNA form, the CDR3 reads TGTGCCAGCGGGGACAGGGTCTCTGGAAACACCATATATTTT. Translation gives CASGDRVSGNTIYF. This sequence joins TRBV12-3 or TRBV12-4 and TRBJ1-3, with 9 bases matching TRBD1. The CDR3 covers 14 residues. V shed 8 bases and J 0 bases; nucleotides not matched to a gene: 2.

The chain has TRBV27 and TRBJ2-1; weak D call: TRBD1 (6 bases). The CDR3 extends over 12 amino acids. V was clipped by 8 bases and J by 4 bases, with 9 bases between them. The germline CDR1 and CDR2 sequences are MNHEY and SMNVEV (reference sequence). Here the CDR3 DNA reads TGTGCCAGCCAGGACAGTTACAATGAGCAGTTCTTC. This gives the protein CASQDSYNEQFF.

This clonotype has only a few counts. This chain links TRBV6-1 with TRBJ2-7; a weak D match, TRBD1 (6 bases). The CDR3 has 13 residues. Germline CDR1 MNHNS, CDR2 SASEGT. Trimming pared 5 bases from V and 2 bases from J, leaving 10 bases between. CDR3 residues: CASSLRQAYEQYF. DNA of the CDR3: TGTGCCAGCAGTCTAAGACAGGCCTACGAGCAGTACTTC.